The source of this TCR beta chain is a study of CD8 T cells in Susac syndrome. Regarding the study as a whole: The peak of CD8+ clonal expansion in Susac was seen in TEMRA cells and active patients.

A single count supports this clonotype. Its cognate antigen is unknown. Random hexamers were used to reverse transcribe an amount of roughly 0.45 to 1 ug RNA. One entry per CDR3 protein results from TCRdb running MiXCR on the immunoSEQ multiplex PCR reads. The sample includes about 130,000 distinct CDR3 sequences, 85% to 95% of them seen just once. The CDR3 is 16 residues long. The V gene end was trimmed by 6 bases and the J gene end by 6 bases; junction bases not matched to a gene: 12. The germline CDR1 and CDR2 sequences are SEHNR and FQNEAQ (reference sequence). The V call is TRBV7-9, the J call TRBJ1-2, with TRBD1 identical over 11 bases. This receptor was identified in a human donor with Susac syndrome. The specimen sequenced was CD8+ T cells from PBMCs. The CDR3 DNA follows: TGTGCCAGCAGTCATTCCGGACAGGGGGCGTTTCATGGCTACACCTTC. Encoded protein: CASSHSGQGAFHGYTF.